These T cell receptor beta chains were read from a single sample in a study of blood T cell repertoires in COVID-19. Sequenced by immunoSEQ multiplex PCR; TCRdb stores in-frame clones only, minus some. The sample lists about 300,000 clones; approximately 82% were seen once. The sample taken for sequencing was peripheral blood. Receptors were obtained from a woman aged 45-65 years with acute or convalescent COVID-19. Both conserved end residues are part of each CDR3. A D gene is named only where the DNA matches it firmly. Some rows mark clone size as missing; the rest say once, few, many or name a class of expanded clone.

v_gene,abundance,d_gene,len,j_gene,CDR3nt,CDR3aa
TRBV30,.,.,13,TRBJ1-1,TGTGCCTGCTCTAGGGGGGGTGGCACTGAAGCTTTCTTT,CACSRGGGTEAFF
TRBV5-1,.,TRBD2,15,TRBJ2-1,TGCGCCAGCACCCAAACTAGCGGCCCGGGTAATGAGCAGTTCTTC,CASTQTSGPGNEQFF
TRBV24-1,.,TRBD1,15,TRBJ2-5,TGTGCCACCAGTGACTCGGACAGGGGAGGAGAGACCCAGTACTTC,CATSDSDRGGETQYF
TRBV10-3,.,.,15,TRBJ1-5,TGTGCCATCAGTGGCGACGTGGGAGGCAATCAGCCCCAGCATTTT,CAISGDVGGNQPQHF
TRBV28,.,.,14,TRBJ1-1,TGTGCCAGCAGTTTAGGTGAGATGAACGCTGAAGCTTTCTTT,CASSLGEMNAEAFF
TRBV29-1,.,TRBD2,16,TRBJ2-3,TGCAGCGTTGAAGGTAGTCGGCTAGCGGGCACAGATACGCAGTATTTT,CSVEGSRLAGTDTQYF
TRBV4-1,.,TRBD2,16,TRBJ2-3,TGCGCCAGCAGCCAAGATCGGACTAGCGGGAGAGATACGCAGTATTTT,CASSQDRTSGRDTQYF
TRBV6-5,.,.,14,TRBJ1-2,TGTGCCAGCAGTTACTCGACTCGACCCTATGGCTACACCTTC,CASSYSTRPYGYTF
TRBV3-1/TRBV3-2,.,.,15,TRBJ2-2,TGTGCCAGCAGACCGGGGACTGGCTCCGCAGGGGAGCTGTTTTTT,CASRPGTGSAGELFF
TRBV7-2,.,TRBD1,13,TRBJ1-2,TGTGCCAGCAGCTTGGGACAGTCCTATGGCTACACCTTC,CASSLGQSYGYTF
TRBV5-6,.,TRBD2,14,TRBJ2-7,TGTGCCAGCTGCTCAGCGGGAGGGGCCTACGAGCAGTACTTC,CASCSAGGAYEQYF
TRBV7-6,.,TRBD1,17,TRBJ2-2,TGTGCCAGCAGCCGGGACAGGGGTAACCTGAACACCGGGGAGCTGTTTTTT,CASSRDRGNLNTGELFF
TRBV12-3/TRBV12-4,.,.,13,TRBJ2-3,TGTGCCAGCAGTTTTCGGACAGAAGATACGCAGTATTTT,CASSFRTEDTQYF
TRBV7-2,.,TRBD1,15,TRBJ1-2,TGTGCCAGCAGCCCCGATTGGACAGGGACCTATGGCTACACCTTC,CASSPDWTGTYGYTF
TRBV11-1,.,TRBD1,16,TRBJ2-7,TGTGCCAGCAGCCAAACCGCGGGACAGGGTTCCTACGAGCAGTACTTC,CASSQTAGQGSYEQYF
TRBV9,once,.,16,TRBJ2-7,TGTGCCAGCAGACCACTCATTTCTAGCGTAGCCTACGAGCAGTACTTC,CASRPLISSVAYEQYF
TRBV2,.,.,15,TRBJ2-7,TGTGCCAGCATTCCAGGGGACTACCTTATAGGCGAGCAGTACTTC,CASIPGDYLIGEQYF
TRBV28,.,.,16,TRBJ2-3,TGTGCCAGCAGTTTTTTTAGCGGCAGTAGCACAGATACGCAGTATTTT,CASSFFSGSSTDTQYF
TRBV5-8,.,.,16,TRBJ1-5,TGTGCCAGCAGTCGGGGGGGCTTCCAGGCAAATCAGCCCCAGCATTTT,CASSRGGFQANQPQHF
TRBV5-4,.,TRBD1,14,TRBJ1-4,TGTGCCAGCAGCTTGAGACAGGGGGACGAAAAACTGTTTTTT,CASSLRQGDEKLFF
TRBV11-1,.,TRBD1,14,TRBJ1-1,TGTGCCAGCAGCCCTCGACAGGGAACCACTGAAGCTTTCTTT,CASSPRQGTTEAFF
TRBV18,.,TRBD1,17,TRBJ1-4,TGTGCCAGCTCACCACCGGGTCGAGGACAGGGATATGAAAAACTGTTTTTT,CASSPPGRGQGYEKLFF
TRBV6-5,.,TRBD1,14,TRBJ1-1,TGTGCCAGCAGGACAGGGTTTGGGAACACTGAAGCTTTCTTT,CASRTGFGNTEAFF
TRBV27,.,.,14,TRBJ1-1,TGTGCCAGCAGCCCAGGGTGGGATAACACTGAAGCTTTCTTT,CASSPGWDNTEAFF
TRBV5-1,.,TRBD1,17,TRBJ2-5,TGCGCCAGCAGCTTGGTGGGACAGGGCTTTTGGGAAGAGACCCAGTACTTC,CASSLVGQGFWEETQYF
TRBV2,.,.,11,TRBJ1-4,TGTGCCGAGGGGGAGGGCGAAAAACTGTTTTTT,CAEGEGEKLFF